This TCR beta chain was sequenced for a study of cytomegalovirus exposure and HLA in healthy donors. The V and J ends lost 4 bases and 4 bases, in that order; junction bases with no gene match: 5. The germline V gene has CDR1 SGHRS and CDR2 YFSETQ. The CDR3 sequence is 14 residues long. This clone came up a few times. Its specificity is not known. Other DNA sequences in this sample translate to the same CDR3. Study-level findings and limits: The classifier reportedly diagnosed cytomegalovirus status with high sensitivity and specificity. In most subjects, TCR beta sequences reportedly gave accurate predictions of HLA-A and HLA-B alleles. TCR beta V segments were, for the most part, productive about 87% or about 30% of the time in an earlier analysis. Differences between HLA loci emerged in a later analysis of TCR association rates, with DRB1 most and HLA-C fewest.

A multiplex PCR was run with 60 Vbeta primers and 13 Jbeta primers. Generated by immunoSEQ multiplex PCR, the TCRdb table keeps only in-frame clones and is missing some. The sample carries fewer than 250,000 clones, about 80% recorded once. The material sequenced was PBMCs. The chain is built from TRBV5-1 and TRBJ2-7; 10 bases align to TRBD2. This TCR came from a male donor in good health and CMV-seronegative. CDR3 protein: CASSLTSGTYEQYF. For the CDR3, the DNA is TGCGCCAGCAGCCTCACTAGCGGGACTTACGAGCAGTACTTC.